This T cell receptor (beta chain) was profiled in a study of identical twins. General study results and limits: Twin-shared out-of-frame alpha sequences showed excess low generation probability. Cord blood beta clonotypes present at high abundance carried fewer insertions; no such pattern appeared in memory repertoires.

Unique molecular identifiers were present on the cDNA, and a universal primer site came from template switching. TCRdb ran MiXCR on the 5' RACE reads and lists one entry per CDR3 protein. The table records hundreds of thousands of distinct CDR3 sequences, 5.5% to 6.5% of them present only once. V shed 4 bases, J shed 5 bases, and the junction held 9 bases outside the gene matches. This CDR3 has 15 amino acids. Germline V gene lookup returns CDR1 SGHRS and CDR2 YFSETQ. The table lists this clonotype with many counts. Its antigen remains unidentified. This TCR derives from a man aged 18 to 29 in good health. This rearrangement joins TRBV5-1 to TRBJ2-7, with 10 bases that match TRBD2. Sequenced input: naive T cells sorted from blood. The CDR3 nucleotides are TGCGCCAGCAGCCGATCTAGCGGGAGAGTGGACGAGCAGTACTTC. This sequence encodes CASSRSSGRVDEQYF.